A selection of T cell receptor beta chains follows, all from one sample in a study of blood T cell repertoires in COVID-19. Some clones are missing from TCRdb's copy, which holds only in-frame ones; the method was immunoSEQ multiplex PCR. Of about 200,000 clones listed, 88% are singletons. Input material: peripheral blood. All receptors come from a man aged 18 to 29 with active or convalescent COVID-19. The CDR3 runs from the conserved cysteine through the conserved F or W. Fields, in order: V gene, D gene, J gene, clone size, CDR3 DNA, CDR3 protein. The D gene is left open where the match is weak. Size tells how often a clone was seen (once, few, many) or the class of an expanded clone, and some rows leave it out.

TRBV14,.,TRBJ1-1,.,TGTGCCAGCAGCCAAGGTGGGCGGCCGACAGGCGAAGCTTTCTTT,CASSQGGRPTGEAFF
TRBV9,TRBD1,TRBJ1-1,.,TGTGCCAGCAGCGTAGTGGACAGGTTAATGAACACTGAAGCTTTCTTT,CASSVVDRLMNTEAFF
TRBV10-3,TRBD2,TRBJ2-7,.,TGTGCCATCAGTGAGTCAGAGCGGGAGTTCCGCGAGCAGTACTTC,CAISESEREFREQYF
TRBV7-9,.,TRBJ2-5,once,TGTGCCAGCAGCCACCAGGGTTACGGAGAGACCCAGTACTTC,CASSHQGYGETQYF
TRBV7-6,TRBD1,TRBJ2-5,.,TGTGCCAGCAGCTTAGGGGACAGGGAACGATGGGAGACCCAGTACTTC,CASSLGDRERWETQYF
TRBV6-5,.,TRBJ2-3,.,TGTGCCAGCAGTTACGGCGGGGGCACAGATACGCAGTATTTT,CASSYGGGTDTQYF
TRBV12-5,TRBD1,TRBJ1-2,.,TGTGCTAGTGGTTTGGCTGGGACAGGGGCCCCTCGAGGCTACACCTTC,CASGLAGTGAPRGYTF
TRBV7-8,.,TRBJ1-2,.,TGTGCCAGCAGCTTAGGACAGAACCTTAACTATGGCTACACCTTC,CASSLGQNLNYGYTF
TRBV7-9,.,TRBJ1-1,once,TGTGCCAGCAGTCTCAACGGGAACACTGAAGCTTTCTTT,CASSLNGNTEAFF
TRBV2,.,TRBJ2-1,.,TGTGCCAGCAGTCCAGGACTGAACAATGAGCAGTTCTTC,CASSPGLNNEQFF
TRBV5-4,.,TRBJ2-7,.,TGTGCCAGCAGCCCCAGGCAGGGTACCTACGAGCAGTACTTC,CASSPRQGTYEQYF
TRBV19,.,TRBJ1-5,.,TGTGCCAGTAGTCCCTGGAGGGGAAGATCAGAAAATCAGCCCCAGCATTTT,CASSPWRGRSENQPQHF
TRBV29-1,TRBD2,TRBJ2-4,.,TGCAGCGCCGCCCCCGGGACTAGTGCCCAAAACATTCAGTACTTC,CSAAPGTSAQNIQYF
TRBV4-2,TRBD1,TRBJ2-3,many,TGTGCCAGCAGCCAAGAAGTGGCAGGGGGCGCAGATACGCAGTATTTT,CASSQEVAGGADTQYF
TRBV9,.,TRBJ1-4,once,TGTGCCAGCAGCGTGGACGGACAGTTGACTAATGAAAAACTGTTTTTT,CASSVDGQLTNEKLFF
TRBV12-3/TRBV12-4,.,TRBJ1-5,.,TGTGCCAGCAGTTTATCGGGGGACCAGCCCCAGCATTTT,CASSLSGDQPQHF